The 29 T cell receptor beta chains below all came from one sample that was sequenced in a study of CD8 T cells in Susac syndrome. With random hexamers, roughly 0.45 to 1 ug RNA was reverse transcribed. TCRdb processed the immunoSEQ multiplex PCR reads anew with MiXCR; each CDR3 protein has one entry. The table has about 140,000 distinct CDR3 sequences, approximately 95% seen once; the top ten hold about 0.14%. The sequencing input was CD4+ T cells from PBMCs. The receptors come from a human donor with Susac syndrome.

The V call is TRBV20-1, the J call TRBJ1-5; 11 positions agree with TRBD1. The CDR3 totals 15 residues. CDR1 is DFQATT, CDR2 SNEGSKA, per germline (reference sequence). V trimming: 4 bases; J trimming: 5 bases; junction bases outside the gene matches: 7. CDR3 protein: CSATPGQGVDQPQHF. DNA for the CDR3: TGCAGTGCTACCCCGGGACAGGGGGTGGATCAGCCCCAGCATTTT.

This chain joins TRBV28 and TRBJ1-2; tentative D call: TRBD1 (6 bases). V lost 5 bases to trimming and J lost 8 bases, with 9 bases between them. Germline CDR1 MDHEN, CDR2 SYDVKM. The CDR3 totals 11 residues. DNA for the CDR3: TGTGCCAGCAGTGCGACAGGAGGCTACACCTTC. This sequence encodes CASSATGGYTF.

The V call is TRBV10-2, the J call TRBJ1-1; perhaps TRBD1 as D (5 bases). Between the trimmed V and J ends, which lost 7 bases and 3 bases, there was a span of 12 bases. In germline, CDR1 is WSHSY, CDR2 SAAADI. The CDR3 has 13 residues. Here the CDR3 reads CASKVGRHTEAFF. CDR3 in DNA: TGCGCCAGCAAGGTGGGGCGGCACACTGAAGCTTTCTTT.

This chain connects TRBV12-3 or TRBV12-4 to TRBJ2-7, with 7 bases that match TRBD1. V was clipped by 3 bases and J by 4 bases; unmatched bases: 6. This CDR3 is built from 14 residues. The CDR3 spells CASSLSQGLYEQYF. In DNA form, the CDR3 reads TGTGCCAGCAGTTTGTCACAGGGGTTGTACGAGCAGTACTTC.

This sequence joins TRBV3-1 and TRBJ2-1; 10 bases fit TRBD2. The length of the CDR3 is 16 residues. With 4 bases clipped from V and 4 bases from J, the junction kept 7 bases outside the gene matches. Germline CDR1 LGHDT, CDR2 YNNKEL (reference sequence). CDR3 loop: CASSPLAGVTYNEQFF. As DNA, the CDR3 is TGTGCCAGCAGCCCTCTAGCGGGAGTGACTTACAATGAGCAGTTCTTC.

This chain connects TRBV18 to TRBJ2-1; D unresolved. V was shortened by 2 bases and J by 9 bases, with 14 bases between the two germline ends. Germline lookup yields CDR1 KGHSH and CDR2 LQKENI. The CDR3 length is 14 residues. The CDR3 loop reads CASSPGSGFSEQFF. The CDR3 DNA follows: TGTGCCAGCTCACCAGGATCGGGTTTTAGTGAGCAGTTCTTC.

V is TRBV6-6 and J is TRBJ1-3; D not certain. V lost 2 bases and J lost 0, with 11 bases in between. Germline values: CDR1 MNHNY, CDR2 SVGAGI (reference sequence). This CDR3 is built from 16 residues. CDR3 nucleotide sequence: TGTGCCAGCAGTTACGGACGGGCCTACTCTGGAAACACCATATATTTT. It codes for CASSYGRAYSGNTIYF.

J is TRBJ1-2 and V is TRBV6-2 or TRBV6-3; a weak D match, TRBD1 (5 bases). Germline V CDR1 and CDR2: MNHEY, SVGEGT. V was pared by 6 bases and J by 12 bases, with 20 bases between. The CDR3 is 13 amino acids. The CDR3 loop reads CASSQGTISRNTF. CDR3 in DNA: TGTGCCAGCAGCCAAGGGACTATCTCTCGGAACACCTTC.

V is TRBV2 and J is TRBJ2-1; 7 nucleotides match TRBD1. Germline-derived CDR1 and CDR2 are SNHLY and FYNNEI. J was trimmed by 0 bases and V by 4 bases; bases with no gene match: 9. CDR3 size: 17 residues. Here the CDR3 reads CASSARGGPSSYNEQFF. Here the CDR3 DNA reads TGTGCCAGCAGTGCCCGAGGGGGCCCGAGCTCCTACAATGAGCAGTTCTTC.

The V and J genes are TRBV9 and TRBJ2-2; unclear D gene. CDR3 length equals 15 residues. Between the trimmed V and J ends, which lost 0 bases and 3 bases, there was a span of 9 bases. The V gene's germline CDR1 is SGDLS and CDR2 YYNGEE. The DNA of the CDR3 is TGTGCCAGCAGCGTAGGTGGGATCGACACCGGGGAGCTGTTTTTT. Encoded protein: CASSVGGIDTGELFF.

This rearrangement joins TRBV30 to TRBJ1-5; TRBD1 matches 9 bases. The CDR3 is 18 amino acids. The V segment lost 2 bases and the J segment 0 bases; nucleotides outside the gene matches: 11. CDR1 is GTSNPN, CDR2 SVGIG, per germline (reference sequence). The CDR3 reads CAWSTPGQGRYSNQPQHF. The CDR3 DNA reads TGTGCCTGGAGTACACCGGGACAGGGAAGATATAGCAATCAGCCCCAGCATTTT. The entire variable domain, with the rest obtained from reference TRBV30 and TRBJ1-5, is as follows: SQTIHQWPATLVQPVGSPLSLECTVEGTSNPNLYWYRQAAGRGLQLLFYSVGIGQISSEVPQNLSASRPQDRQFILSSKKLLLSDSGFYLCAWSTPGQGRYSNQPQHFGDGTRLSIL.

This clonotype was found a few times. The chain links TRBV18 to TRBJ1-5, with D possibly being TRBD1 (6 bases). This CDR3 comprises 13 residues. Looked up from germline, CDR1 is KGHSH and CDR2 is LQKENI. V dropped 6 bases and J dropped 4 bases, with 10 bases sitting between them. CDR3 in amino acids: CASSLDRNQPQHF. As DNA, the CDR3 is TGTGCCAGCTCGCTCGACAGGAATCAGCCCCAGCATTTT.

The genes are TRBV20-1 and TRBJ2-1; 9 bases agree with TRBD2. V shed 2 bases and J 7 bases; nucleotides not matched to a gene: 6. This CDR3 has 14 amino acids. Germline CDR1 DFQATT, CDR2 SNEGSKA (reference sequence). The CDR3 sequence is CSARLSSGINEQFF. The CDR3 nucleotides read TGCAGTGCTAGATTATCTAGCGGGATAAATGAGCAGTTCTTC.

The chain joins TRBV30 to TRBJ2-7, with D unresolved. Trimming took off 4 bases at V and 2 bases at J, with 12 bases between the two ends. Germline-derived CDR1 and CDR2 are GTSNPN and SVGIG (reference sequence). This CDR3 spans 13 amino acids. This CDR3 reads CAWMRRGAYEQYF. The CDR3 bases are TGTGCCTGGATGAGGCGTGGAGCCTACGAGCAGTACTTC.

J is TRBJ1-5 and V is TRBV20-1, with 9 bases that match TRBD1. The CDR3 spans 15 residues. CDR1 DFQATT and CDR2 SNEGSKA come from the germline V gene (reference sequence). V shed 2 bases, J shed 5 bases, and the junction held 7 bases outside the gene matches. The CDR3 is CSARKPGQGHQPQHF. CDR3 DNA sequence: TGCAGTGCTAGAAAACCGGGACAGGGACATCAGCCCCAGCATTTT.

This rearrangement joins TRBV2 to TRBJ2-5; D remains ambiguous. With 6 bases removed from V and 0 bases from J, the gap between germline ends came to 14 bases. The CDR3 is 15 residues long. Germline loops: CDR1 SNHLY, CDR2 FYNNEI. This CDR3 is CASRPPLLYQETQYF. CDR3 nucleotide sequence: TGTGCCAGCAGACCTCCGCTACTGTACCAAGAGACCCAGTACTTC. The full variable domain, completed using reference TRBV2 and TRBJ2-5, is EPEVTQTPSHQVTQMGQEVILRCVPISNHLYFYWYRQILGQKVEFLVSFYNNEISEKSEIFDDQFSVERPDGSNFTLKIRSTKLEDSAMYFCASRPPLLYQETQYFGPGTRLLVL.

CDR3 bases: TGCAGCGTCGACAGGGCGGGGGCCGGGGAGCTGTTTTTT. Translating it yields CSVDRAGAGELFF. The rearrangement uses TRBV29-1 and TRBJ2-2; D may be TRBD1 or TRBD2 (7 bases each). Trimming removed 6 bases at V and 6 bases at J, with 14 bases between. CDR3 length: 13 residues. Germline CDR1 reads SQVTM; CDR2 reads ANQGSEA.

This chain uses TRBV10-3 with TRBJ1-1; D ambiguous. The CDR3 totals 15 residues. CDR1 is ENHRY, CDR2 SYGVKD, per germline. Trimming took off 0 bases at V and 1 base at J, with 9 bases between the two ends. The CDR3 reads CAISESSQPNTEAFF. Written as DNA, the CDR3 is TGTGCCATCAGTGAGTCGAGCCAGCCGAACACTGAAGCTTTCTTT.

The V call is TRBV27, the J call TRBJ2-7; TRBD2 might be the D (5 bases). Trimming stripped 2 bases from V and 1 base from J, with 9 bases between. The CDR3 totals 14 residues. Looked up from germline, CDR1 is MNHEY and CDR2 is SMNVEV (reference sequence). The CDR3 reads CASSLAGKSYEQYF. For the CDR3, the DNA is TGTGCCAGCAGTTTAGCCGGGAAGTCCTACGAGCAGTACTTC.

The CDR3 nucleotides read TGTGCCACCAGCAGATTACTTGGGGGCACCTACGAGCAGTACTTC. It encodes CATSRLLGGTYEQYF. The J gene is TRBJ2-7, the V gene TRBV15; tentatively, D is TRBD1 (6 bases). CDR3 size: 15 residues. V gave up 2 bases and J gave up 2 bases, with 13 bases separating them. Germline V gene data show CDR1 as LNHNV and CDR2 as YYDKDF (reference sequence). The complete variable domain, with remaining parts taken from reference TRBV15 and TRBJ2-7, reads DAMVIQNPRYQVTQFGKPVTLSCSQTLNHNVMYWYQQKSSQAPKLLFHYYDKDFNNEADTPDNFQSRRPNTSFCFLDIRSPGLGDTAMYLCATSRLLGGTYEQYFGPGTRLTVT.

Written as DNA, the CDR3 is TGTGCCAGCAGCTTGGGATCTGACATCTCTGGGGCCAACGTCCTGACTTTC. Its protein is CASSLGSDISGANVLTF. The rearrangement uses TRBV5-4 and TRBJ2-6, with D unclear. Germline-derived CDR1 and CDR2 are SGHNT and YYREEE (reference sequence). The length of the CDR3 is 17 residues. V shed 0 bases and J shed 0 bases, with 10 bases lying between them.

The chain carries TRBV2 and TRBJ1-1; no definite D call. Germline assignment: CDR1 SNHLY and CDR2 FYNNEI. V lost 5 bases, J lost 0 bases, and 13 bases lay in between. The CDR3 runs 15 residues. CDR3 in DNA: TGTGCCAGCAGTCAAAGACCCTGGATGAACACTGAAGCTTTCTTT. Encoded protein: CASSQRPWMNTEAFF.

V is TRBV5-6 and J is TRBJ2-5; no firm D call. This CDR3 is built from 12 residues. Germline CDR1 SGHDT, CDR2 YYEEEE. The V end was cut by 0 bases, the J end by 6 bases, with 6 bases between. The CDR3 reads CASSLEGKTQYF. As DNA, the CDR3 is TGTGCCAGCAGCTTGGAAGGGAAGACCCAGTACTTC.

The chain links TRBV29-1 to TRBJ1-2; D call uncertain. Germline V gene sequence: CDR1 SQVTM, CDR2 ANQGSEA. CDR3 length: 11 residues. V dropped 7 bases and J dropped 4 bases, with 10 bases sitting between them. The CDR3 nucleotides are TGCAGCGCCGTAGACACCTATGGCTACACCTTC. Amino acids: CSAVDTYGYTF.

The genes are TRBV4-2 and TRBJ2-1, with TRBD1 matching 7 bases. Germline V gene data show CDR1 as LGHNA and CDR2 as YNFKEQ. The CDR3 is made up of 15 amino acids. V lost 3 bases to trimming and J lost 4 bases; unmatched junction nucleotides: 6. CDR3 DNA sequence: TGTGCCAGCAGCCAGGCTGGACAGGAGTACAATGAGCAGTTCTTC. Its protein product is CASSQAGQEYNEQFF.

The rearrangement links TRBV15 to TRBJ2-7; 7 nucleotides line up with TRBD2. This CDR3 region has 14 residues. Germline V gene sequence: CDR1 LNHNV, CDR2 YYDKDF (reference sequence). Trimming cost V 0 bases and J 5 bases; bases outside gene matches: 4. The CDR3 nucleotides read TGTGCCACCAGCAGAGACGGGAGGTCCCACGAGCAGTACTTC. It yields the protein CATSRDGRSHEQYF.

The chain carries TRBV10-3 and TRBJ2-7; D is undetermined. The length of the CDR3 is 11 residues. The germline CDR1 and CDR2 sequences are ENHRY and SYGVKD. V was clipped by 8 bases and J by 1 base, with 6 bases between them. Here the CDR3 reads CAIGISYEQYF. CDR3 coding DNA: TGTGCCATCGGGATTTCCTACGAGCAGTACTTC.

The genes are TRBV4-2 and TRBJ2-3, with 8 bases that match TRBD2. CDR1 is LGHNA, CDR2 YNFKEQ, per germline. CDR3 length equals 18 residues. V was clipped by 0 bases and J by 2 bases; unmatched bases: 10. CDR3 coding DNA: TGTGCCAGCAGCCAAGATGGGACTAGGGGTGGGATCACAGATACGCAGTATTTT. This codes for CASSQDGTRGGITDTQYF.

CDR3 in amino acids: CASSLGQGRGYTF. CDR3 bases: TGTGCCAGCAGCCTGGGACAGGGCCGAGGCTACACCTTC. The chain combines TRBV7-9 with TRBJ1-2; 9 bases agree with TRBD1. V was clipped by 5 bases and J by 8 bases; unmatched bases: 6. Germline CDR1 reads SEHNR; CDR2 reads FQNEAQ (reference sequence). This CDR3 has 13 residues.